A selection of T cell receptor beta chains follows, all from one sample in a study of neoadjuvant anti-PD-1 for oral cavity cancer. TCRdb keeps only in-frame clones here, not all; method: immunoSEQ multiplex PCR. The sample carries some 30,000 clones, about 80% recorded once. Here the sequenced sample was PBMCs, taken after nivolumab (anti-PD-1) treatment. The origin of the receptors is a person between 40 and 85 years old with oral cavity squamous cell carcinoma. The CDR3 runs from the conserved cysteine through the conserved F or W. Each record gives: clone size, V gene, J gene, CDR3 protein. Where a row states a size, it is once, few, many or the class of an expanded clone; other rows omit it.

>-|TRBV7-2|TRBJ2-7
CASSFFSGGADYEQYF
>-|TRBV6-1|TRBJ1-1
CASSVRGKNTEAFF
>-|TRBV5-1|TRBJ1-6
CASSLGTVNSPLHF
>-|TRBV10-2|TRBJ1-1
CASSESVDTEAFF
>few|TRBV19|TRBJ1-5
CASTLRPGGNQPQHF
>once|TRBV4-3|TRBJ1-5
CASSQDRGNQPQHF
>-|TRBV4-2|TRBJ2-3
CASSQEGQGAIVDTQYF
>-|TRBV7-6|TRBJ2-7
CASSLLPGQGAYEQYF
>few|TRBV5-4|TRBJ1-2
CASSYGAGSMRYTF
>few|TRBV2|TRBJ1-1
CASRVRGNTEAFF
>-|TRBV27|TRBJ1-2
CASSLSETGIKGYTF
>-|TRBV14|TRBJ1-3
CASRLASGNTIYF
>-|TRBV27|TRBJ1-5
CASSQLLRGGSNQPQHF
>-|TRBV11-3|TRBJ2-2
CASSRDRGTGELFF
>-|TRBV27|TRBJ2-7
CASSMGQGLPPYF
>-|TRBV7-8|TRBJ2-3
CASSPQRGGGDTQYF
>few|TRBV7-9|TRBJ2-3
CASSPGMTASSTDTQYF
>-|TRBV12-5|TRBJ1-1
CASGFNLNTEAFF
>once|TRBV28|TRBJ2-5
CASSFGRAGGFAETQYF
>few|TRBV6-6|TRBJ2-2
CASSPLGGITGELFF
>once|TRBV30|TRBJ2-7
CAWTNGRTYEQYF
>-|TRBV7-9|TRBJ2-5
CASSLAMGVLKTQYF
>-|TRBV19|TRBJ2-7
CASSIDRQGFNEQYF
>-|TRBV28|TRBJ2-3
CASSRLAVSPTDTQYF
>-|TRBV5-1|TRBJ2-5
CASGTGTGRETQYF
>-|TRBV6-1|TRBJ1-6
CASSESPLSGEAALHF
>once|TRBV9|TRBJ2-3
CASSVSGTSTDTQYF
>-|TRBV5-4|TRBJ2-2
CASSLQGRKTGELFF
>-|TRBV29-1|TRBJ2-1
CSVVGLAGALYNEQFF
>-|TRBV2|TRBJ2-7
CASSEQGNEQYF
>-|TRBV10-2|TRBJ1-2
CASSDARTGRDYGYTF
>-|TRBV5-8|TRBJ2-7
CASSPGAASYEQYF
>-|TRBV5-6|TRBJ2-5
CASSSGRTGGRETQYF
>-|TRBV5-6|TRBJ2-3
CASRGLAGLDTQYF
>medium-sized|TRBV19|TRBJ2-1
CASSRSDSYNEQFF
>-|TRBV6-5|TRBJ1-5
CASSYWDRSNQPQHF
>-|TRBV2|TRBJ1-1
CASILAGGRLNTEAFF
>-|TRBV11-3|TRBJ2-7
CASSSGGVSYEQYF
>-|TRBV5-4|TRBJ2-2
CASSSPGTATNTGELFF
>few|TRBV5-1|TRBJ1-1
CASSLGQGKAFF
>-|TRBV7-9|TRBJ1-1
CASSLAGTGDTEAFF
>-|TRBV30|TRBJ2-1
CAWGTGGQFF
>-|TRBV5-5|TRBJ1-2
CASSSPGQGFGYTF
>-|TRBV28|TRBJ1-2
CASSPPEEGADYGYTF
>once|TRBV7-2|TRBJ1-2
CASSLGTLGYTF
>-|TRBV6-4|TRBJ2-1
CASSDGYGHNEQFF
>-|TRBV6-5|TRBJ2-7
CASSPSRYEQYF
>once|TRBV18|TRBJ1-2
CASSPSTGASGYTF
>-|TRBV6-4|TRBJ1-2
CASRGTANYGYTF
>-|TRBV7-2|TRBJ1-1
CASSQQGGTEAFF
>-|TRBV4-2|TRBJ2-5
CASSPGGPGETQYF